This T cell receptor beta chain originates from a study of shared clonotypes between healthy human individuals. The V end lost 5 bases, the J end lost 8 bases, and 15 bases lay between the germline ends. The CDR3 length is 13 residues. Per the germline V gene, CDR1 is SGHVS and CDR2 is FNYEAQ. Libraries were prepared by immunoSEQ multiplex PCR; TCRdb keeps only in-frame clonotypes and omits some of them. The table lists 2 million to 3 million clones, roughly 93% of them singletons. V is TRBV7-6 and J is TRBJ1-2, with D uncertain. This TCR came from a man between 18 and 29 years old in good health. Some clones in this sample may be carry-over from other donors' samples. Sequencing was done on a sample of naive CD4+ T cells from PBMCs. Subset denoted: CD45RA+ positively selected. CDR3 region: CASSPTETRGYTF. For the CDR3, the DNA is TGTGCCAGCAGCCCTACAGAGACTCGGGGCTACACCTTC.